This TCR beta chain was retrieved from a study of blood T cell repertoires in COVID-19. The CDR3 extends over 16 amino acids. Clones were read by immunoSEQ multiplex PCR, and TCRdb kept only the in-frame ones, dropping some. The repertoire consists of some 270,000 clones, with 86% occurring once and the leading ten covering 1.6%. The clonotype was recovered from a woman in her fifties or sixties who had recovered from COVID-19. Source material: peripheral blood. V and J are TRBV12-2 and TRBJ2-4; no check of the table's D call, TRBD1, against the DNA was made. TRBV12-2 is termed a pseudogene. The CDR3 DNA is TGTGCAAGTCGACCGACAGGGGTCGAAGCCAAAAACATTCAGTACTTC. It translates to CASRPTGVEAKNIQYF.